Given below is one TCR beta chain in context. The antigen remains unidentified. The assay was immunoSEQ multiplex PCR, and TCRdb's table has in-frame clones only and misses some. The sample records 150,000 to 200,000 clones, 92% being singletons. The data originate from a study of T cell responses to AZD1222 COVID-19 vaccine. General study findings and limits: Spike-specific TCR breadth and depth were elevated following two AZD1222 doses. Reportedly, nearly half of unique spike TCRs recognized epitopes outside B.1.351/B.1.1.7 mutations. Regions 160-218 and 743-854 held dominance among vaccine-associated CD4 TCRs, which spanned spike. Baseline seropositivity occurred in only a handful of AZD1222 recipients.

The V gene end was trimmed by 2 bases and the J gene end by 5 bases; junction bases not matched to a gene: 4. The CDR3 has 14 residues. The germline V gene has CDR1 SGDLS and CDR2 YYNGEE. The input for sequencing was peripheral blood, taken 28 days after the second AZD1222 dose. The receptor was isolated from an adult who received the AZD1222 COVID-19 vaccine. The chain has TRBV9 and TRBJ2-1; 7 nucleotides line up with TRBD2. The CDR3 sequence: CASSVTSADNEQFF. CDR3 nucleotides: TGTGCCAGCAGCGTTACTAGCGCGGACAATGAGCAGTTCTTC.